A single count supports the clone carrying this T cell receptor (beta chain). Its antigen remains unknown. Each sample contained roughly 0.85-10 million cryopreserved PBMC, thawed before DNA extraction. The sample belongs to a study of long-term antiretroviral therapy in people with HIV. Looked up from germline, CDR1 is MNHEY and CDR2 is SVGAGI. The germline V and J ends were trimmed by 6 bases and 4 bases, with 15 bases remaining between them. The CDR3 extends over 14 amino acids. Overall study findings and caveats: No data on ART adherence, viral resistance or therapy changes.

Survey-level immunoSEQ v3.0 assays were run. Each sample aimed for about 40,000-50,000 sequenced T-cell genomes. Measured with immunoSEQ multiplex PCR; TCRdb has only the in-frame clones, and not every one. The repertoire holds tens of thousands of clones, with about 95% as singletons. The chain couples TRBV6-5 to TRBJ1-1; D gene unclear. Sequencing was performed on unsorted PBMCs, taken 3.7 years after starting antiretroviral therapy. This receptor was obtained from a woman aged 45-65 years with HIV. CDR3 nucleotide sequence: TGTGCCAGCAGGACTGGCGGAATGACCACTGAAGCTTTCTTT. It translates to CASRTGGMTTEAFF.